Shown below are 22 T cell receptor beta chains from a single sample sequenced in a study of regulatory T cells in long-lasting Graves disease (dated by TCRdb to about 2021). Library construction relied on multiplex PCR. TCRdb names Illumina HiSeq 4000 as the instrument used. CDR3 regions were amplified by Arm-PCR with iRepertoire HTBI primers to construct TCR beta libraries. In TCRdb, the public reads were trimmed at Q25 with fastp and aligned with MiXCR, with productive beta chains retained. Duplicate CDR3 protein sequences are folded into a single record with the most common DNA and genes. This sample gives roughly 400,000 distinct CDR3 sequences in total; 15% of them show up just once. The ten top clones hold approximately 7.8% of the sample. What this sample's time point label stands for: newly diagnosed GD, antithyroid drugs for less than 3 months. For both TCR sequencing and RNA sequencing, RNA was extracted from PBMCs using TRIzol.

The same data also contributed to another study, on T cells in Graves' hyperthyroidism and ophthalmopathy.

The source was peripheral blood mononuclear cells (PBMCs), collected at new diagnosis, from a patient treated with antithyroid drugs. The receptors stem from a woman in her thirties or forties with Graves disease. Donor details come from another sample of the same person, matched by shared clones.

The chain couples TRBV7-9 to TRBJ2-7, with 7 bases aligning to TRBD1. V lost 5 bases to trimming and J lost 3 bases; unmatched junction nucleotides: 7. The germline CDR1 and CDR2 sequences are SEHNR and FQNEAQ (reference sequence). The CDR3 has 14 residues. DNA of the CDR3: TGTGCCAGCAGCCAGTGGGACAGCAACTACGAGCAGTACTTC. It codes for CASSQWDSNYEQYF.

This clonotype was seen a few times. Here the CDR3 DNA reads TGTGCCAGCAGTTTATGGACCGGGACAGGGGGAGGTTCACCCCTCCACTTT. Translation gives CASSLWTGTGGGSPLHF. V gene TRBV28 combines with J gene TRBJ1-6; 11 nucleotides agree with TRBD1. Germline CDR1 MDHEN, CDR2 SYDVKM. The V and J ends lost 0 bases and 9 bases, in that order; junction bases with no gene match: 7. The CDR3 has 17 amino acids. Based on the CDR3 plus reference TRBV28 and TRBJ1-6, the full variable domain is DVKVTQSSRYLVKRTGEKVFLECVQDMDHENMFWYRQDPGLGLRLIYFSYDVKMKEKGDIPEGYSVSREKKERFSLILESASTNQTSMYLCASSLWTGTGGGSPLHFGNGTRLTVT.

The chain carries TRBV6-9 and TRBJ1-1, with 7 positions matching TRBD1. Germline loops: CDR1 MNHGY, CDR2 SVAAGI. The V segment lost 4 bases and the J segment 1 base; nucleotides outside the gene matches: 6. The CDR3 runs to 15 residues. CDR3 region: CASSFKGQTNTEAFF. CDR3 DNA: TGTGCCAGCAGTTTTAAGGGACAGACGAACACTGAAGCTTTCTTT.

This chain uses TRBV27 with TRBJ2-3; TRBD2 agrees at 9 bases. The CDR3 runs to 15 residues. Germline V gene lookup returns CDR1 MNHEY and CDR2 SMNVEV (reference sequence). The V segment lost 3 bases and the J segment 6 bases; nucleotides outside the gene matches: 7. CDR3 residues: CASSLSSGIGDTQYF. The CDR3 DNA sequence: TGTGCCAGCAGTTTGTCTAGCGGGATAGGCGATACGCAGTATTTT.

This clonotype appeared a few times. A read error may be the cause here, since a much bigger clone is one base away. The chain is built from TRBV12-3 or TRBV12-4 and TRBJ2-5; D gene uncertain. Between the trimmed V and J ends, which lost 7 bases and 2 bases, there was a span of 14 bases. This CDR3 comprises 14 residues. The CDR3 DNA follows: TGTGCCAGCAACCCTACTGGCAAACAAGAGACCCAGTACTTC. Protein: CASNPTGKQETQYF.

In regard to this clonotype: The CDR3 does not end in the conserved phenylalanine or tryptophan, so this is likely a read error. This chain connects TRBV28 to TRBJ1-2, with no clear D. V gave up 7 bases and J gave up 4 bases, with 16 bases separating them. Per the germline V gene, CDR1 is MDHEN and CDR2 is SYDVKM. CDR3 length: 14 residues. CDR3 coding DNA: TGTGCCAGCAAAGGTGGGCTCACCGGCTATGGCTACACCCTC. As protein: CASKGGLTGYGYTL.

At least ten counts were recorded for this clonotype. This chain uses TRBV2 with TRBJ2-1; D might be TRBD2 (5 bases). Deletions cut 2 bases from V and 4 bases from J, with 12 bases between. Germline values: CDR1 SNHLY, CDR2 FYNNEI. This CDR3 has 15 residues. Here the CDR3 reads CASSELGSRYNEQFF. The CDR3 DNA is TGTGCCAGCAGTGAATTAGGGAGTCGGTACAATGAGCAGTTCTTC.

The chain is built from TRBV5-1 and TRBJ2-7; weak D call: TRBD2 (6 bases). Germline values: CDR1 SGHRS, CDR2 YFSETQ. The CDR3 has 13 residues. Trimming pared 0 bases from V and 5 bases from J, leaving 9 bases between. This CDR3 is CASSLDRGNEQYF. DNA for the CDR3: TGCGCCAGCAGCTTGGATCGCGGGAACGAGCAGTACTTC.

This clonotype has a handful of counts. With a much larger clone just one base away, this may be a read error. J is TRBJ2-3 and V is TRBV24-1; D not resolved. The CDR3 consists of 14 residues. Per germline, CDR1 KGHDR and CDR2 SFDVKD. V lost 3 bases, J lost 0 bases, and 6 bases lay in between. The CDR3 nucleotides read TGTGCCACCAGTGATCTCGACAGCACAGATACGCAGTATTTT. Protein product: CATSDLDSTDTQYF.

This clonotype came up many times. The rearrangement links TRBV20-1 to TRBJ2-1; TRBD2 matches 9 bases. The CDR3 is made up of 15 amino acids. CDR1 DFQATT and CDR2 SNEGSKA come from the germline V gene (reference sequence). Unmatched junction bases numbered 6, after V lost 2 bases and J lost 4 bases. The CDR3 loop reads CSARLTSGAYNEQFF. DNA for the CDR3: TGCAGTGCTAGACTGACTAGCGGAGCTTACAATGAGCAGTTCTTC.

This clonotype occurred a few times. The chain joins TRBV9 to TRBJ2-3, with D possibly TRBD2 on 6 matching bases. Germline V CDR1 and CDR2: SGDLS, YYNGEE. The CDR3 runs to 13 residues. Trimming took 0 bases from V and 4 from J, leaving 6 bases between them. The CDR3 reads CASSVGGADTQYF. As DNA, the CDR3 is TGTGCCAGCAGCGTAGGGGGGGCAGATACGCAGTATTTT.

This clonotype has ten or more counts. The rearrangement joins TRBV18 to TRBJ2-5; 7 bases match TRBD2. The trim removed 1 base at V and 5 bases at J, leaving 4 bases unmatched. Germline V gene sequence: CDR1 KGHSH, CDR2 LQKENI. There are 14 residues in the CDR3. The CDR3 DNA follows: TGTGCCAGCTCACCACTGGGAGGGGCCGAGACCCAGTACTTC. Its translation is CASSPLGGAETQYF.

This clonotype showed up just a few times. This chain links TRBV28 with TRBJ2-3; 8 positions match TRBD1. CDR1 is MDHEN, CDR2 SYDVKM, per germline. The J segment lost 6 bases and the V segment lost 2 bases, leaving 10 bases of the junction unmatched. The CDR3 contains 16 residues. CDR3 bases: TGTGCCAGCAGTTTAGAAGGGCAGGGGGCGGCGGATACGCAGTATTTT. It is translated as CASSLEGQGAADTQYF.

There are many counts of this clonotype. The V gene is TRBV11-2, the J gene TRBJ2-5, with TRBD2 matching 9 bases. V shed 5 bases, J shed 7 bases, and the junction held 8 bases outside the gene matches. Germline V gives CDR1 SGHAT, CDR2 FQNNGV. CDR3 length: 14 amino acids. CDR3 residues: CASSPQRRGGTQYF. The CDR3 DNA sequence: TGTGCCAGCAGCCCACAGAGGCGGGGGGGGACCCAGTACTTC.

The table lists this clonotype with a few counts. For the CDR3, the DNA is TGTGCCAGTAGTATCCTAATCCTAGCGGGAGGGCCACATGACAATGAGCAGTTCTTC. Translation gives CASSILILAGGPHDNEQFF. The chain carries TRBV19 and TRBJ2-1; TRBD2 aligns across 12 bases. CDR1 and CDR2 (germline): LNHDA, SQIVND (reference sequence). The length of the CDR3 is 19 residues. The ends lost 3 bases at V and 5 bases at J; junction bases unmatched: 14.

Concerning this clonotype: The junction differs from germline at one of its ends, possibly a read error. The chain is built from TRBV6-2 or TRBV6-3 and TRBJ2-5, with TRBD2 identical over 9 bases. This CDR3 is built from 14 residues. CDR1 and CDR2 (germline): MNHEY, SVGEGT. CDR3 protein: CASSYLAGQDTQYF. In nucleotides, the CDR3 is TGTGCCAGCAGTTACCTAGCGGGGCAAGATACCCAGTACTTC.

This clonotype was picked up many times. The rearrangement links TRBV20-1 to TRBJ2-1; TRBD2 aligns across 9 bases. This CDR3 comprises 15 residues. The germline CDR1 and CDR2 sequences are DFQATT and SNEGSKA (reference sequence). V gave up 2 bases and J gave up 7 bases; unmatched junction bases: 9. The CDR3 region has the DNA TGCAGTGCTAGACCTCTAGCGGGAAGGGTTAATGAGCAGTTCTTC. Translation: CSARPLAGRVNEQFF.

This clonotype was counted only a few times. The V and J genes are TRBV19 and TRBJ1-3; tentative D call: TRBD1 (6 bases). The CDR3 totals 17 residues. Germline V gene data show CDR1 as LNHDA and CDR2 as SQIVND (reference sequence). V lost 2 bases and J 0 bases, leaving 14 bases between the germline ends. This CDR3 is CASSIFWDTNSGNTIYF. The CDR3 DNA is TGTGCCAGTAGTATATTTTGGGACACTAACTCTGGAAACACCATATATTTT.

This clonotype was counted between two and nine times. The chain is built from TRBV7-2 and TRBJ1-5; weak D call: TRBD1 (5 bases). V was cut by 7 bases and J by 4 bases, with 23 bases left in between. There are 17 residues in the CDR3. Germline V CDR1 and CDR2: SGHTA, FQGNSA. The CDR3 coding sequence is TGTGCCAGCACCCTTAGAGGGCCCCCGAGGGGTAATCAGCCCCAGCATTTT. It translates to CASTLRGPPRGNQPQHF.

The V and J genes are TRBV30 and TRBJ2-3; D ambiguous. Germline-derived CDR1 and CDR2 are GTSNPN and SVGIG (reference sequence). V lost 3 bases to trimming and J lost 1 base, with 8 bases between them. The CDR3 loop spans 13 amino acids. The CDR3 reads CAWRNWGTDTQYF. CDR3 nucleotide sequence: TGTGCCTGGAGGAACTGGGGCACAGATACGCAGTATTTT.

Written as DNA, the CDR3 is TGTGCCAGCAGTCTTACTATGGGGGCCAAAAACATTCAGTACTTC. Residues: CASSLTMGAKNIQYF. The chain is built from TRBV6-1 and TRBJ2-4; D is uncertain. Trimming shortened V by 5 bases and J by 1 base, and 12 bases separated the two germline ends. This CDR3 region has 15 residues. Per the germline V gene, CDR1 is MNHNS and CDR2 is SASEGT.

In this sample, this clonotype turned up many times. This chain connects TRBV11-3 to TRBJ2-7, with D hard to call. The CDR3 is made up of 14 amino acids. Germline CDR1 is SGHNT and CDR2 is YENEEA. Trimming cost V 2 bases and J 0 bases, with 8 bases left between them. The CDR3 nucleotides are TGTGCCAGCAGCTTACCCCCCCTCTCCTACGAGCAGTACTTC. Protein: CASSLPPLSYEQYF.